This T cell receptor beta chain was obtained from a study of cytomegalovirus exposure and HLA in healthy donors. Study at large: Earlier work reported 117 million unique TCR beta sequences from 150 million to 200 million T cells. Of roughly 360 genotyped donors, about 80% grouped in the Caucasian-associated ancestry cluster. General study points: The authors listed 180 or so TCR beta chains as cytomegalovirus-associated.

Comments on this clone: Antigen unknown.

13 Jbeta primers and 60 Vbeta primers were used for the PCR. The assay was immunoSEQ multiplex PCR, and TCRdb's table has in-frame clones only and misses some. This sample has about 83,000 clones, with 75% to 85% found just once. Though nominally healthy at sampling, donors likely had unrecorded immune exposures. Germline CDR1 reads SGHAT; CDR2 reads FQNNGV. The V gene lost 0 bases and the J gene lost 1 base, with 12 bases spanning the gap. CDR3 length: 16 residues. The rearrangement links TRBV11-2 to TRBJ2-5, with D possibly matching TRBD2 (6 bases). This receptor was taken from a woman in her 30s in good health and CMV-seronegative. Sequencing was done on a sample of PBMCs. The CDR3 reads CASSLDLPGGQETQYF. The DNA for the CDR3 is TGTGCCAGCAGCTTAGATCTACCCGGGGGCCAAGAGACCCAGTACTTC.